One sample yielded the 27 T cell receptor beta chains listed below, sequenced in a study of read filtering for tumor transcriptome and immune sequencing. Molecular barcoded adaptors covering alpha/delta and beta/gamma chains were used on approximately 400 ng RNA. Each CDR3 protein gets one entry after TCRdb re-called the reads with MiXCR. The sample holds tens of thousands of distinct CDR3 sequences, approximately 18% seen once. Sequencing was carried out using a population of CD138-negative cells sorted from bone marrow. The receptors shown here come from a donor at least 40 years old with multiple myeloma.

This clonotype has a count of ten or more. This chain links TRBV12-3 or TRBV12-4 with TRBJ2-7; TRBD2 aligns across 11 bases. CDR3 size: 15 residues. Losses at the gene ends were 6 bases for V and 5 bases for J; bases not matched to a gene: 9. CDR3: CASRPGTSGNDEQYF. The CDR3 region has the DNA TGTGCCAGCAGACCAGGGACTAGCGGAAACGACGAGCAGTACTTC.

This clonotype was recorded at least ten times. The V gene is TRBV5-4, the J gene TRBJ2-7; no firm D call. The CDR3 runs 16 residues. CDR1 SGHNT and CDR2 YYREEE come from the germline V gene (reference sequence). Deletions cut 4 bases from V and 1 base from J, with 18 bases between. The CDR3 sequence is CASSMALGYGSYEQYF. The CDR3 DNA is TGTGCCAGCAGCATGGCCCTGGGTTACGGTTCCTACGAGCAGTACTTC.

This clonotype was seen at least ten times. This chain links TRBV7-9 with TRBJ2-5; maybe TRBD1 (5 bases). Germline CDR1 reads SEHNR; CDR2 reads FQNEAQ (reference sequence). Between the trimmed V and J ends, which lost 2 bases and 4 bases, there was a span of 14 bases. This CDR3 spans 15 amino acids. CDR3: CASSLSLTVRETQYF. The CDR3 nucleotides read TGTGCCAGCAGCTTATCTCTGACAGTCCGAGAGACCCAGTACTTC.

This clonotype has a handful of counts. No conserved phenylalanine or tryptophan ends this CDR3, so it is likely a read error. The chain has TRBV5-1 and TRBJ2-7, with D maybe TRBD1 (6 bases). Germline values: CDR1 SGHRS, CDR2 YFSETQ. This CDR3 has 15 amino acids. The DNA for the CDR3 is TGCGCCAGCGGCTTGGTTCCGGACAGCTCCTACGAGCAGTACTCC. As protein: CASGLVPDSSYEQYS.

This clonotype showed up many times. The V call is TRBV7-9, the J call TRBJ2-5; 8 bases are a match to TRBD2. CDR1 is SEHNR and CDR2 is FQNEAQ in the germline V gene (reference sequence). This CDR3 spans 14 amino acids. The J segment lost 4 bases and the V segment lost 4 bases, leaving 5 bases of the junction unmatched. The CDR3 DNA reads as TGTGCCAGCAGCTCGACTAGCGAGAGAGAGACCCAGTACTTC. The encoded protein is CASSSTSERETQYF.

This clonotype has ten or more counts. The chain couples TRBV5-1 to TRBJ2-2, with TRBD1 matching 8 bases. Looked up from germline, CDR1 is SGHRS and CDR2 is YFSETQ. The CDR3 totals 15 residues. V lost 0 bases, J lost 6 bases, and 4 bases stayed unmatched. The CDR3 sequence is CASSLVGQVSGELFF. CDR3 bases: TGCGCCAGCAGCTTGGTGGGACAGGTTTCCGGGGAGCTGTTTTTT.

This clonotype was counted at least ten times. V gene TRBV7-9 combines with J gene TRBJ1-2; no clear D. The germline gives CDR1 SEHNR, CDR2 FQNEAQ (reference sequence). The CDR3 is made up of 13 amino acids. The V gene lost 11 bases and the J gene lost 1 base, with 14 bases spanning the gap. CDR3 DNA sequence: TGTGCCTACGCGCACGATTATAACTATGGCTACACCTTC. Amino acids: CAYAHDYNYGYTF.

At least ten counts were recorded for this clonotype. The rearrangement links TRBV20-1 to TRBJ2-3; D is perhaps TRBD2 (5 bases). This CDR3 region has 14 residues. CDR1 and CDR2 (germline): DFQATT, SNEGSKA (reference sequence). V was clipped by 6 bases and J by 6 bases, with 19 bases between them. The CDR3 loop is CSAHRLQRADTQYF. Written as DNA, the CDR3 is TGCAGTGCGCACCGACTACAACGGGCGGATACGCAGTATTTT.

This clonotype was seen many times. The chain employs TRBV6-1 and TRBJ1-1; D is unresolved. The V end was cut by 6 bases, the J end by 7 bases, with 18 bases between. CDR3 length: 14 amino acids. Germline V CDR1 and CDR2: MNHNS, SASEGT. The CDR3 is CASRRAAARGEAFF. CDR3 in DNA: TGTGCCAGCAGGCGCGCGGCCGCACGGGGTGAAGCTTTCTTT.

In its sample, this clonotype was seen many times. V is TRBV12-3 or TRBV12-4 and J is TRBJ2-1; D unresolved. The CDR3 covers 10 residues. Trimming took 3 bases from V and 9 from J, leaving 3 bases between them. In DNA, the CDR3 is TGTGCCAGCAGTTTCATTGAGCAGTTCTTC. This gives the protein CASSFIEQFF.

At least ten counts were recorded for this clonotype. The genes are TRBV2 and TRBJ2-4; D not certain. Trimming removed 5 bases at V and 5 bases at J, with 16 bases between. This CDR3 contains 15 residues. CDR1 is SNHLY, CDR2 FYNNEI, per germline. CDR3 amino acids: CASSPSQVNENIQYF. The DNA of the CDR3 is TGTGCCAGCAGTCCCAGCCAGGTCAATGAAAACATTCAGTACTTC.

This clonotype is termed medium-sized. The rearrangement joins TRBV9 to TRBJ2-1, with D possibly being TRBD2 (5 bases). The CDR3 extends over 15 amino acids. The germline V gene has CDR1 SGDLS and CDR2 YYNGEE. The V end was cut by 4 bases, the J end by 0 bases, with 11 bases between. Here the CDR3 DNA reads TGTGCCAGCAGCTCGGACTCGAACTCCTACAATGAGCAGTTCTTC. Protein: CASSSDSNSYNEQFF.

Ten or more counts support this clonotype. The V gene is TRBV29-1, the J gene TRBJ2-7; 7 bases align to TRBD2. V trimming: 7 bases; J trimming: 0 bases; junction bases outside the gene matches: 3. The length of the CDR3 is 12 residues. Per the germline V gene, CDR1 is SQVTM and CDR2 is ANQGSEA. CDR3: CSGRTSSYEQYF. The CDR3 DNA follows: TGCAGCGGCCGGACTAGCTCCTACGAGCAGTACTTC.

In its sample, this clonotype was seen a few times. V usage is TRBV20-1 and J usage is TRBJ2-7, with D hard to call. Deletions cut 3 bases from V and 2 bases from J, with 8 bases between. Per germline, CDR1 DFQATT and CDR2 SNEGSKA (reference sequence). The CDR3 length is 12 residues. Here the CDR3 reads CSASAEPYEQYF. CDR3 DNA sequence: TGCAGTGCTAGTGCGGAACCCTACGAGCAGTACTTC.

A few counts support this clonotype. The CDR3 DNA is TGTGCCAGCAGCTTATCCGTTGGTTTAGGGGCCAAAAACATTCAGTACTTC. This gives the protein CASSLSVGLGAKNIQYF. The rearrangement uses TRBV7-2 and TRBJ2-4; no reliable D call. The V and J ends lost 2 bases and 1 base respectively, with 15 bases between them. The CDR3 is made up of 17 amino acids. The germline V gene encodes CDR1 SGHTA and CDR2 FQGNSA.

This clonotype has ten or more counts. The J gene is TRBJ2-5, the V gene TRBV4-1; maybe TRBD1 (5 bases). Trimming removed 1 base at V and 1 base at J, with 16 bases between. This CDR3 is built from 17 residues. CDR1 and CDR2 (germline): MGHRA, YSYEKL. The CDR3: CASSQAPQGAAQETQYF. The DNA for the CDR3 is TGCGCCAGCAGCCAAGCCCCCCAAGGGGCTGCCCAAGAGACCCAGTACTTC.

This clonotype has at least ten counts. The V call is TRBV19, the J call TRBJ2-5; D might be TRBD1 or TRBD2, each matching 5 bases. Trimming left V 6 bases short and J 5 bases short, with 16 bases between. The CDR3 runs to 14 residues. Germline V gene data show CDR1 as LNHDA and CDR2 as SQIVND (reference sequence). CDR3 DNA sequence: TGTGCCAGTAGGAGTACCGGGACGGGGGAGACCCAGTACTTC. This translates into CASRSTGTGETQYF.

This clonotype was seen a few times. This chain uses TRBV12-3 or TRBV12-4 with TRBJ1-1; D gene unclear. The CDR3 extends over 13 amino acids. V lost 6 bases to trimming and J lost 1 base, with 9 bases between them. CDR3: CASRKTPNTEAFF. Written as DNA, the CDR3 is TGTGCCAGCAGGAAAACTCCGAACACTGAAGCTTTCTTT.

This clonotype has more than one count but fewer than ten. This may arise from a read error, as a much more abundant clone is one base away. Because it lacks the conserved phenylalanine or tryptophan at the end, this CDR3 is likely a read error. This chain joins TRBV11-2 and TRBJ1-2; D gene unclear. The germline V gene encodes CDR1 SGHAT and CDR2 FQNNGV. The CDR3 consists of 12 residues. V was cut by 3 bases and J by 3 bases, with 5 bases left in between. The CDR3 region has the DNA TGTGCCAGCAGCTTCACCGACTATGGCTACACCCTC. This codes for CASSFTDYGYTL.

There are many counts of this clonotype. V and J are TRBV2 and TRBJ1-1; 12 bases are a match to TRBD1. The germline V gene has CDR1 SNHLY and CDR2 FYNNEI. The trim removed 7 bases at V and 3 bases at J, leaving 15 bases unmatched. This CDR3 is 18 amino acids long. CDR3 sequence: CASNDPGQGALMDTEAFF. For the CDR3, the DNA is TGTGCCAGCAACGATCCGGGACAGGGGGCACTTATGGACACTGAAGCTTTCTTT. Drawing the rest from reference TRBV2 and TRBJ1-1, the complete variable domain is EPEVTQTPSHQVTQMGQEVILRCVPISNHLYFYWYRQILGQKVEFLVSFYNNEISEKSEIFDDQFSVERPDGSNFTLKIRSTKLEDSAMYFCASNDPGQGALMDTEAFFGQGTRLTVV.

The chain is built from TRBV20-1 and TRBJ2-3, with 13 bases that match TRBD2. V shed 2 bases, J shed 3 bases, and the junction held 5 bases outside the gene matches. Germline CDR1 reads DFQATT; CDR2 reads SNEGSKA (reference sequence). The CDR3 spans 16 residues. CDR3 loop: CSARLGLAGVTDTQYF. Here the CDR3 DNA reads TGCAGTGCTAGACTCGGACTAGCGGGGGTAACAGATACGCAGTATTTT.

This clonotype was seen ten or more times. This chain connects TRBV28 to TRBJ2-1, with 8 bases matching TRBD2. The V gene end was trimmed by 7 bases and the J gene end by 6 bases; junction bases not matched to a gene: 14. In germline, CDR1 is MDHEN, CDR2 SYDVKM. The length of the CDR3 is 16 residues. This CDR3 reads CASTLKGLAGRNEQFF. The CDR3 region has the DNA TGTGCCAGCACCCTAAAAGGGCTAGCGGGTCGCAATGAGCAGTTCTTC.

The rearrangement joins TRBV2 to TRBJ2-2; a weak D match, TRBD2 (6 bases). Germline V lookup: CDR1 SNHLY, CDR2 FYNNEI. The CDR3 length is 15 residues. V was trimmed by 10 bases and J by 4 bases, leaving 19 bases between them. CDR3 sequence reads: CAIGESSAATGELFF. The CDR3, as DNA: TGTGCCATCGGTGAATCTAGCGCCGCCACCGGGGAGCTGTTTTTT.

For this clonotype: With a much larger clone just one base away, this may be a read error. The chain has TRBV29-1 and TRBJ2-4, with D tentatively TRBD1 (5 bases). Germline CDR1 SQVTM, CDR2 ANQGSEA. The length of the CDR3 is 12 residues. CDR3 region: CSVQVNENTQYF. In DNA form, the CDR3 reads TGCAGCGTACAGGTTAACGAAAACACTCAGTACTTC.

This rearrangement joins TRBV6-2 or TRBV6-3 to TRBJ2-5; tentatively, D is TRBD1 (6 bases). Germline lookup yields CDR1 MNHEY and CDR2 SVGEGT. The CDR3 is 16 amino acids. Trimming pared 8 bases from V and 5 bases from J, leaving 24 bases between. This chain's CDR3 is CASGFAASTGLETQYF. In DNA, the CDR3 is TGTGCCAGCGGTTTTGCGGCTTCTACAGGGTTGGAGACCCAGTACTTC.

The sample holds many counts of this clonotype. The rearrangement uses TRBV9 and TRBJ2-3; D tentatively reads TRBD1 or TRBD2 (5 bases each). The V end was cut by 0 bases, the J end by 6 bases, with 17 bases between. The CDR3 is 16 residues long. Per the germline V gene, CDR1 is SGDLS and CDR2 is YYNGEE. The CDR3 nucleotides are TGTGCCAGCAGCGTAGAGGGCGGCCTAGGGACGGATACGCAGTATTTT. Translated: CASSVEGGLGTDTQYF.

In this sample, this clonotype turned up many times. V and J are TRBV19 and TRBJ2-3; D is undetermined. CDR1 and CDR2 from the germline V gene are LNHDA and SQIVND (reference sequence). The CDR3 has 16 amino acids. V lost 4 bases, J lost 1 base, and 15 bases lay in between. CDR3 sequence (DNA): TGTGCCAGTAGTAAGCCCCGCCCAGGAGGCACAGATACGCAGTATTTT. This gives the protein CASSKPRPGGTDTQYF.